The rows below give T cell receptor beta chains drawn from one sample of a study of blood T cells in healthy people across ages. TCRdb reanalysed the 5' RACE reads using MiXCR and keeps one entry per CDR3 protein. The sample shows about 760,000 distinct CDR3 sequences, about 25% of them seen only once. The sample was also linked to a second study, of T cells of mothers and their children.

Sequencing used blood. These receptors were collected from a boy between 10 and 17 years old in good health. Both conserved end residues are part of each CDR3. The order of the fields is clone size, D gene, J gene, V gene, CDR3 protein, CDR3 DNA. D genes are given only for firm matches. The listing skips clone size in some rows; elsewhere it reads once, few, many or a size class.

clone size: few; D gene: TRBD1; J gene: TRBJ2-3; V gene: TRBV6-6; CDR3 protein: CASRDRVGDTQYF; CDR3 DNA: TGTGCCAGCAGAGACAGGGTGGGTGATACGCAGTATTTT
clone size: NA; D gene: NA; J gene: TRBJ2-6; V gene: TRBV10-3; CDR3 protein: CAISITSSGANVLTF; CDR3 DNA: TGTGCCATCAGTATAACTAGCTCTGGGGCCAACGTCCTGACTTTC
clone size: NA; D gene: NA; J gene: TRBJ1-6; V gene: TRBV4-1; CDR3 protein: CASSQELAGRSYNSPLHF; CDR3 DNA: TGCGCCAGCAGCCAAGAGTTGGCAGGACGCTCCTATAATTCACCCCTCCACTTT
clone size: few; D gene: TRBD2; J gene: TRBJ2-5; V gene: TRBV10-3; CDR3 protein: CAIRSGLAGGGGGKGTQYF; CDR3 DNA: TGTGCCATCAGATCGGGACTAGCGGGAGGAGGTGGTGGAAAAGGGACCCAGTACTTC
clone size: NA; D gene: NA; J gene: TRBJ2-5; V gene: TRBV7-2; CDR3 protein: CASSLAGRSQYF; CDR3 DNA: TGTGCCAGCAGCTTAGCCGGAAGATCCCAGTACTTC
clone size: NA; D gene: NA; J gene: TRBJ2-7; V gene: TRBV4-2; CDR3 protein: CASSQDRFGDTTYEQYF; CDR3 DNA: TGTGCCAGCAGCCAAGATCGATTCGGGGACACCACCTACGAGCAGTACTTC
clone size: NA; D gene: NA; J gene: TRBJ2-1; V gene: TRBV28; CDR3 protein: CASSLGPSPEQFF; CDR3 DNA: TGTGCCAGCAGTTTAGGACCTTCACCGGAGCAGTTCTTC
clone size: NA; D gene: TRBD1; J gene: TRBJ2-2; V gene: TRBV12-3/TRBV12-4; CDR3 protein: CASSSTPGQGAGELFF; CDR3 DNA: TGTGCCAGCAGTTCAACCCCGGGACAGGGAGCCGGGGAGCTGTTTTTT
clone size: few; D gene: NA; J gene: TRBJ1-5; V gene: TRBV29-1; CDR3 protein: CSVKGGDAGQPQHF; CDR3 DNA: TGCAGCGTGAAAGGGGGGGACGCTGGGCAGCCCCAGCATTTT
clone size: NA; D gene: NA; J gene: TRBJ2-6; V gene: TRBV6-5; CDR3 protein: CASSLTGQSYSGANVLTF; CDR3 DNA: TGCGCCAGCAGTTTAACCGGGCAGTCCTACTCTGGGGCCAACGTCCTGACTTTC
clone size: few; D gene: NA; J gene: TRBJ2-5; V gene: TRBV9; CDR3 protein: CTSSVLEGGQETQYF; CDR3 DNA: TGTACCAGCAGCGTATTGGAAGGGGGCCAAGAGACCCAGTACTTC
clone size: few; D gene: NA; J gene: TRBJ2-5; V gene: TRBV5-1; CDR3 protein: CASSLTGPRYF; CDR3 DNA: TGCGCCAGCAGCCTAACAGGGCCCCGGTACTTC
clone size: NA; D gene: NA; J gene: TRBJ2-7; V gene: TRBV5-1; CDR3 protein: CASTPYDSFADEQYF; CDR3 DNA: TGCGCCAGCACTCCATACGACAGTTTTGCCGACGAGCAGTACTTC
clone size: NA; D gene: NA; J gene: TRBJ2-7; V gene: TRBV6-2/TRBV6-3; CDR3 protein: CASSYSPRNFVSNYEQYF; CDR3 DNA: TGTGCCAGCAGTTACTCGCCCAGGAATTTTGTCTCAAACTACGAGCAGTACTTC
clone size: NA; D gene: NA; J gene: TRBJ2-5; V gene: TRBV5-6; CDR3 protein: CASSPLISQETQYF; CDR3 DNA: TGTGCCAGCAGCCCACTGATATCACAAGAGACCCAGTACTTC
clone size: few; D gene: TRBD2; J gene: TRBJ2-1; V gene: TRBV7-2; CDR3 protein: CASSSAGGSSEQFF; CDR3 DNA: TGTGCCAGCAGTTCGGCGGGAGGGAGTAGTGAGCAGTTCTTC
clone size: few; D gene: NA; J gene: TRBJ1-6; V gene: TRBV14; CDR3 protein: CASSVTGYENSPLHF; CDR3 DNA: TGTGCCAGCAGCGTTACAGGGTACGAGAATTCACCCCTCCACTTT
clone size: NA; D gene: NA; J gene: TRBJ1-6; V gene: TRBV12-3/TRBV12-4; CDR3 protein: CASSDPGDTSYNSPLHF; CDR3 DNA: TGTGCCAGCTCTGATCCCGGGGATACCTCCTATAATTCACCCCTCCACTTT
clone size: NA; D gene: TRBD2; J gene: TRBJ2-7; V gene: TRBV4-1; CDR3 protein: CASSQEMWREGQYF; CDR3 DNA: TGCGCCAGCAGCCAAGAGATGTGGCGGGAGGGGCAGTACTTC
clone size: NA; D gene: TRBD1; J gene: TRBJ1-5; V gene: TRBV12-3/TRBV12-4; CDR3 protein: CASSLGQGRVPQHF; CDR3 DNA: TGTGCCAGCAGTCTTGGACAGGGGCGGGTTCCCCAGCATTTT
clone size: once; D gene: NA; J gene: TRBJ2-7; V gene: TRBV7-3; CDR3 protein: CASSLIAGYEQYF; CDR3 DNA: TGTGCCAGCAGCTTAATCGCGGGGTACGAGCAGTACTTC
clone size: NA; D gene: NA; J gene: TRBJ1-5; V gene: TRBV10-3; CDR3 protein: CAISAGQGGDRGQPQHF; CDR3 DNA: TGTGCCATCAGTGCCGGGCAGGGTGGAGACCGGGGTCAGCCCCAGCATTTT
clone size: NA; D gene: NA; J gene: TRBJ1-3; V gene: TRBV9; CDR3 protein: CASSAGLNTIYF; CDR3 DNA: TGTGCCAGCAGCGCGGGTTTAAACACCATATATTTT
clone size: NA; D gene: NA; J gene: TRBJ2-1; V gene: TRBV7-6; CDR3 protein: CASSQPGLAYNEQFF; CDR3 DNA: TGTGCCAGCAGCCAACCCGGACTGGCCTACAATGAGCAGTTCTTC
clone size: NA; D gene: TRBD1; J gene: TRBJ2-1; V gene: TRBV20-1; CDR3 protein: CSAEGRLGTAPYNEQFF; CDR3 DNA: TGCAGTGCTGAGGGGCGGCTCGGGACAGCTCCTTACAATGAGCAGTTCTTC
clone size: NA; D gene: NA; J gene: TRBJ1-6; V gene: TRBV25-1; CDR3 protein: CASSEWAYNSPLHF; CDR3 DNA: TGTGCCAGCAGTGAATGGGCCTATAATTCACCCCTCCACTTT
clone size: NA; D gene: NA; J gene: TRBJ1-1; V gene: TRBV12-3/TRBV12-4; CDR3 protein: CASSPNNLNTEAFF; CDR3 DNA: TGTGCCAGCAGTCCCAATAATTTGAACACTGAAGCTTTCTTT
clone size: few; D gene: TRBD2; J gene: TRBJ2-1; V gene: TRBV20-1; CDR3 protein: CSASGRANWNYNEQFF; CDR3 DNA: TGCAGTGCTAGCGGGAGGGCCAATTGGAACTACAATGAGCAGTTCTTC
clone size: NA; D gene: NA; J gene: TRBJ2-7; V gene: TRBV7-8; CDR3 protein: CASSLFTPYEQYF; CDR3 DNA: TGTGCCAGCAGCTTATTTACACCCTACGAGCAGTACTTC
clone size: NA; D gene: NA; J gene: TRBJ1-6; V gene: TRBV7-2; CDR3 protein: CASSSRPRVANSPLHF; CDR3 DNA: TGTGCCAGCAGCTCCCGGCCGCGGGTCGCCAATTCACCCCTCCACTTT
clone size: NA; D gene: NA; J gene: TRBJ2-1; V gene: TRBV10-3; CDR3 protein: CAISESKQGFHEQFF; CDR3 DNA: TGTGCCATCAGTGAGTCGAAGCAGGGTTTTCATGAGCAGTTCTTC
clone size: NA; D gene: NA; J gene: TRBJ1-4; V gene: TRBV18; CDR3 protein: CASSPSGATNEKLFF; CDR3 DNA: TGTGCCAGCTCACCATCAGGGGCAACTAATGAAAAACTGTTTTTT
clone size: many; D gene: NA; J gene: TRBJ2-4; V gene: TRBV3-1; CDR3 protein: CASSQGGNIQYF; CDR3 DNA: TGTGCCAGCAGCCAGGGAGGTAACATTCAGTACTTC
clone size: NA; D gene: TRBD2; J gene: TRBJ2-7; V gene: TRBV28; CDR3 protein: CASSLAGGIHEQYF; CDR3 DNA: TGTGCCAGCAGTCTAGCGGGAGGGATCCACGAGCAGTACTTC
clone size: few; D gene: NA; J gene: TRBJ2-1; V gene: TRBV6-2/TRBV6-3; CDR3 protein: CASRDPGLKVEQFF; CDR3 DNA: TGTGCCAGCAGAGATCCGGGACTTAAGGTTGAGCAGTTCTTC
clone size: NA; D gene: TRBD2; J gene: TRBJ2-7; V gene: TRBV5-5; CDR3 protein: CASSRLAGNYEQYF; CDR3 DNA: TGTGCCAGCAGCCGACTAGCGGGAAATTACGAGCAGTACTTC
clone size: few; D gene: TRBD2; J gene: TRBJ2-3; V gene: TRBV9; CDR3 protein: CASSVSAGVGPDTQYF; CDR3 DNA: TGTGCCAGCAGCGTTTCAGCGGGAGTGGGGCCAGATACGCAGTATTTT
clone size: NA; D gene: TRBD2; J gene: TRBJ2-1; V gene: TRBV11-2; CDR3 protein: CASSLRTAAGYNEQFF; CDR3 DNA: TGTGCCAGCAGCTTGAGGACTGCAGCGGGATACAATGAGCAGTTCTTC
clone size: NA; D gene: TRBD1; J gene: TRBJ1-2; V gene: TRBV29-1; CDR3 protein: CSVEDRGAFNHGYTF; CDR3 DNA: TGCAGCGTTGAAGACAGGGGGGCATTTAACCATGGCTACACCTTC
clone size: NA; D gene: NA; J gene: TRBJ2-1; V gene: TRBV6-2/TRBV6-3; CDR3 protein: CASSYEGASSYNEQFF; CDR3 DNA: TGTGCCAGCAGTTACGAGGGCGCGAGCTCCTACAATGAGCAGTTCTTC
clone size: few; D gene: TRBD1; J gene: TRBJ2-7; V gene: TRBV5-1; CDR3 protein: CASSWGTGVHEQYF; CDR3 DNA: TGCGCCAGCAGTTGGGGAACAGGGGTGCACGAGCAGTACTTC
clone size: NA; D gene: NA; J gene: TRBJ1-1; V gene: TRBV20-1; CDR3 protein: CSTYLNTEAFF; CDR3 DNA: TGCAGCACCTACTTGAACACTGAAGCTTTCTTT
clone size: NA; D gene: NA; J gene: TRBJ2-1; V gene: TRBV9; CDR3 protein: CASSPRVAHNEQFF; CDR3 DNA: TGTGCCAGCAGCCCCCGGGTAGCTCACAATGAGCAGTTCTTC
clone size: few; D gene: TRBD1; J gene: TRBJ1-6; V gene: TRBV5-6; CDR3 protein: CASSYRTGFHLHF; CDR3 DNA: TGTGCCAGCAGCTACCGGACAGGGTTTCACCTCCACTTT
clone size: few; D gene: TRBD2; J gene: TRBJ2-5; V gene: TRBV29-1; CDR3 protein: CSVEDLSGDYQETQYF; CDR3 DNA: TGCAGCGTTGAAGATCTGAGCGGGGACTACCAAGAGACCCAGTACTTC
clone size: few; D gene: NA; J gene: TRBJ2-1; V gene: TRBV11-3; CDR3 protein: CASSTRGNEQFF; CDR3 DNA: TGTGCCAGCAGCACTAGGGGGAATGAGCAGTTCTTC
clone size: NA; D gene: NA; J gene: TRBJ1-4; V gene: TRBV6-5; CDR3 protein: CAIGTSTNEKLFF; CDR3 DNA: TGTGCCATCGGGACCTCAACTAATGAAAAACTGTTTTTT
clone size: NA; D gene: NA; J gene: TRBJ2-1; V gene: TRBV9; CDR3 protein: CASSSRQAGTYNEQFF; CDR3 DNA: TGTGCCAGCAGCTCGAGACAGGCGGGGACGTACAATGAGCAGTTCTTC
clone size: NA; D gene: NA; J gene: TRBJ1-2; V gene: TRBV9; CDR3 protein: CASSDDIPNYGYTF; CDR3 DNA: TGTGCCAGCAGCGACGACATTCCCAACTATGGCTACACCTTC
clone size: NA; D gene: NA; J gene: TRBJ1-2; V gene: TRBV7-9; CDR3 protein: CASSLVGEFNGYTF; CDR3 DNA: TGTGCCAGCAGCTTAGTCGGGGAATTCAATGGCTACACCTTC
clone size: NA; D gene: NA; J gene: TRBJ1-6; V gene: TRBV4-1; CDR3 protein: CASSQAVPELGSPLHF; CDR3 DNA: TGCGCCAGCAGCCAAGCTGTTCCGGAGTTGGGTTCACCCCTCCACTTT
clone size: NA; D gene: NA; J gene: TRBJ1-1; V gene: TRBV7-8; CDR3 protein: CASSFYRNTEAFF; CDR3 DNA: TGTGCCAGCAGCTTTTACAGGAACACTGAAGCTTTCTTT
clone size: few; D gene: NA; J gene: TRBJ2-1; V gene: TRBV2; CDR3 protein: CASREGYNEQFF; CDR3 DNA: TGTGCCAGCAGGGAAGGGTACAATGAGCAGTTCTTC
clone size: NA; D gene: TRBD2; J gene: TRBJ2-4; V gene: TRBV7-9; CDR3 protein: CASSNSGKSQNIQYF; CDR3 DNA: TGTGCCAGCAGCAATAGCGGGAAGTCCCAAAACATTCAGTACTTC
clone size: few; D gene: NA; J gene: TRBJ2-1; V gene: TRBV21-1; CDR3 protein: CASTEVTGEYF; CDR3 DNA: TGTGCCAGCACCGAAGTGACAGGAGAGTACTTC